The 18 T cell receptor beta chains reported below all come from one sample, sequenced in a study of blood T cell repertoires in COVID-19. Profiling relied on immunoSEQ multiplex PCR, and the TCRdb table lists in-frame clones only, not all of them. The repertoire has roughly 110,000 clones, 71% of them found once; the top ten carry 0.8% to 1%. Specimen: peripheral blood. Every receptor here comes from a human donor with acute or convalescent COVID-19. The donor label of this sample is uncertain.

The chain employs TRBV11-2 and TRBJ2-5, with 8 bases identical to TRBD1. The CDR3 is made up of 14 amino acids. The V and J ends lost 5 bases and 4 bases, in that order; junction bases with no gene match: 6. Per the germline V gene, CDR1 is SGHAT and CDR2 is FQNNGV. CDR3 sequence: CASSRPTGVETQYF. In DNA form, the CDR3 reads TGTGCCAGCAGCCGACCGACAGGGGTAGAGACCCAGTACTTC.

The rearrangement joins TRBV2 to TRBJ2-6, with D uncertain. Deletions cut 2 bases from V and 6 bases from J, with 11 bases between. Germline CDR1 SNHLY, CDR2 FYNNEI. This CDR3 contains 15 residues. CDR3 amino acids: CASSERLTEANVLTF. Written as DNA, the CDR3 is TGTGCCAGCAGTGAACGGTTGACTGAGGCCAACGTCCTGACTTTC.

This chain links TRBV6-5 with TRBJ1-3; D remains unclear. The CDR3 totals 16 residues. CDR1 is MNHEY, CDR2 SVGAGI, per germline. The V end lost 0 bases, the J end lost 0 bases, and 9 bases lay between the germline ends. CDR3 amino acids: CASSYSFASSGNTIYF. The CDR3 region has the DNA TGTGCCAGCAGTTACTCGTTCGCTAGCTCTGGAAACACCATATATTTT.

The DNA of the CDR3 is TGTGCCAGTAGTGATAGCATCGGGACAGATCTTTGGAACACTGAAGCTTTCTTT. It yields the protein CASSDSIGTDLWNTEAFF. The genes are TRBV19 and TRBJ1-1, with TRBD1 matching over 7 bases. Germline values: CDR1 LNHDA, CDR2 SQIVND (reference sequence). CDR3 size: 18 residues. V trimming: 5 bases; J trimming: 1 base; junction bases outside the gene matches: 16.

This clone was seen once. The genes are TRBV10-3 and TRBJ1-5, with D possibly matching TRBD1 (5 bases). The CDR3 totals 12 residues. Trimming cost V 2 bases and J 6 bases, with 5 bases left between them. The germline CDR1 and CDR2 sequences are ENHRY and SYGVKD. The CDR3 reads CAISEGAQPQHF. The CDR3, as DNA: TGTGCCATCAGTGAGGGGGCTCAGCCCCAGCATTTT.

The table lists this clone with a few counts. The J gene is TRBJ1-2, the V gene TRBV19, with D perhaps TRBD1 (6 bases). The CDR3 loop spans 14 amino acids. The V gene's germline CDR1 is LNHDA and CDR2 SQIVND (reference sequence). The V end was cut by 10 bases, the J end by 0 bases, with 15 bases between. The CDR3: CATKLDSANYGYTF. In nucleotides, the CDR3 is TGTGCCACCAAATTGGACAGCGCTAACTATGGCTACACCTTC.

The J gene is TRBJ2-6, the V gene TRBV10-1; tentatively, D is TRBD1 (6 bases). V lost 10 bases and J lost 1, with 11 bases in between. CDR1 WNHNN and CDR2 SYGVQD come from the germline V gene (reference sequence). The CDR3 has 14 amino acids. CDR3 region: CANDRKSGANVLTF. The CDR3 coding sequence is TGCGCCAACGACAGGAAGTCTGGGGCCAACGTCCTGACTTTC.

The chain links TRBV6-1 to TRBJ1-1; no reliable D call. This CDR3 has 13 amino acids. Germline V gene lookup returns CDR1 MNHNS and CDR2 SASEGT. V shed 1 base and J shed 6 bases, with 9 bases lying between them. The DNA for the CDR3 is TGTGCCAGCAGTGAAGTCCCGTATCCTGAAGCTTTCTTT. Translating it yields CASSEVPYPEAFF.

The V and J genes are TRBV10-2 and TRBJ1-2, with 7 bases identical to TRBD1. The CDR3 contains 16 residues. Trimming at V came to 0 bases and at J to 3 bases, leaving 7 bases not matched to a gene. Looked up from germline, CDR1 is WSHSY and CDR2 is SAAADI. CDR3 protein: CASSESRTGRDYGYTF. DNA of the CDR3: TGCGCCAGCAGTGAGTCTCGGACAGGCAGAGACTATGGCTACACCTTC.

CDR3 in amino acids: CASSLSGGTGELFF. The CDR3, as DNA: TGCGCCAGCAGTTTATCGGGGGGTACCGGGGAGCTGTTTTTT. The chain combines TRBV5-1 with TRBJ2-2; TRBD2 agrees at 7 bases. The CDR3 runs 14 residues. Germline lookup yields CDR1 SGHRS and CDR2 YFSETQ. J gave up 5 bases and V 5 bases, and 6 bases lay outside the gene matches.

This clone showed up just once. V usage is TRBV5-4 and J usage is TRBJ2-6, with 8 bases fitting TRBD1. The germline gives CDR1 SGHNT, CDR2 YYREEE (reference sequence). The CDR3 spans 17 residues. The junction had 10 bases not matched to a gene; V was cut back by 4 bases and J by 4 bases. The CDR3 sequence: CASSPGQAQRGANVLTF. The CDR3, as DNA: TGTGCCAGCAGCCCGGGACAGGCGCAGAGAGGGGCCAACGTCCTGACTTTC.

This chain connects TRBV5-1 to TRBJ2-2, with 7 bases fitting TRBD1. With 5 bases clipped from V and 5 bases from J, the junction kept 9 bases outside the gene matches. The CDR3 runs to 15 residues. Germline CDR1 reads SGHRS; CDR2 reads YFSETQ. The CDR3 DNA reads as TGCGCCAGCAGACAGGGGAGCGTTTTGACCGGGGAGCTGTTTTTT. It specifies CASRQGSVLTGELFF.

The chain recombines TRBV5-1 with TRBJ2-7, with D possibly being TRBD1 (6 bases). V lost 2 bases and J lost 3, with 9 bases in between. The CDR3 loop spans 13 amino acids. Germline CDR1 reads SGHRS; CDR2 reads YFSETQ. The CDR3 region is CASSFGQRYEQYF. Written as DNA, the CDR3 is TGCGCCAGCAGCTTTGGACAGCGCTACGAGCAGTACTTC.

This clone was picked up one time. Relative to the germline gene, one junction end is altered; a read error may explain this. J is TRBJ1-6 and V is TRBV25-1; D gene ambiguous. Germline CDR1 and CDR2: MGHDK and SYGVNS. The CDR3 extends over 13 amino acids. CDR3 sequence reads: CASRRSNNSPLHF. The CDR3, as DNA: TGTGCCAGCAGGCGCTCCAATAATTCACCCCTCCACTTT.

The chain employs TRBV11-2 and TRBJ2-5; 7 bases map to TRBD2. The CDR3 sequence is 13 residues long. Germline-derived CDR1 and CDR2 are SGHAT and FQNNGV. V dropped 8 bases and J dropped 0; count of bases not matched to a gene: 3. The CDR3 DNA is TGTGCCAGCGGGCGGGGGAACCAAGAGACCCAGTACTTC. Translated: CASGRGNQETQYF.

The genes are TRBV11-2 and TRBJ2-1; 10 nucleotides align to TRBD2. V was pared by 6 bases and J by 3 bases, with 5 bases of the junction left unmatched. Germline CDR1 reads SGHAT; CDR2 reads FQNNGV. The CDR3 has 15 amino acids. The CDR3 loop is CASSILAGSYNEQFF. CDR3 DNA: TGTGCCAGCAGTATACTAGCGGGGAGCTACAATGAGCAGTTCTTC.

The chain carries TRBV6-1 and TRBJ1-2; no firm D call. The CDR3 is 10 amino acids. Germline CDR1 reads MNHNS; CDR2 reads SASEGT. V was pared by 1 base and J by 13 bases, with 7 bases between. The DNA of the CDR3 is TGTGCCAGCAGTGAAGTTGGGCGCACCTTC. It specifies CASSEVGRTF.

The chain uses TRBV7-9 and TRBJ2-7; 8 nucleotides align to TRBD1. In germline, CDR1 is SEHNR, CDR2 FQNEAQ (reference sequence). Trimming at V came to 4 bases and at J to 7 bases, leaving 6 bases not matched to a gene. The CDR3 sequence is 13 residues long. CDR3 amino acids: CASSSGQGGEQYV. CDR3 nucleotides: TGTGCCAGCAGCTCCGGACAGGGCGGGGAGCAGTACGTC.